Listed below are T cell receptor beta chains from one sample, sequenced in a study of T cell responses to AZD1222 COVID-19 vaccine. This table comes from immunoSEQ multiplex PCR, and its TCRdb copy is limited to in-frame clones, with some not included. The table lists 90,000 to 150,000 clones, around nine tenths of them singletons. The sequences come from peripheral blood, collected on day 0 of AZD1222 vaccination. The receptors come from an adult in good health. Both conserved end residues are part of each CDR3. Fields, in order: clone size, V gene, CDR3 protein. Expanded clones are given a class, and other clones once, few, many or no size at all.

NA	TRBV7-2	CASSPAGTTYNEQFF
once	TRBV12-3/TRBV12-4	CASRLAGVKEQYF
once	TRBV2	CASSGQQGLNSPLHF
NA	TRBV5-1	CASSPGTITDTQYF
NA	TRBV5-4	CASSLETTPYNEQFF
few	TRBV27	CASSLSAGAYGYTF
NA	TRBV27	CASSPRRDIVTDGYTF
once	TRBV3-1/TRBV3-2	CASRHRPNRSYNEQFF
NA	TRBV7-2	CASSSQGSVNQPQHF
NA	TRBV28	CASNPGGGQLYSPLHF
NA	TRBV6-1	CASSDRGTEAFF
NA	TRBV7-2	CASRPELNSPLHF
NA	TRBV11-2	CASSLDRGGSPSGANVLTF
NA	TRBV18	CASSPPRRPQGLTEAFF
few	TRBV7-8	CASSLFSSGSTDTQYF